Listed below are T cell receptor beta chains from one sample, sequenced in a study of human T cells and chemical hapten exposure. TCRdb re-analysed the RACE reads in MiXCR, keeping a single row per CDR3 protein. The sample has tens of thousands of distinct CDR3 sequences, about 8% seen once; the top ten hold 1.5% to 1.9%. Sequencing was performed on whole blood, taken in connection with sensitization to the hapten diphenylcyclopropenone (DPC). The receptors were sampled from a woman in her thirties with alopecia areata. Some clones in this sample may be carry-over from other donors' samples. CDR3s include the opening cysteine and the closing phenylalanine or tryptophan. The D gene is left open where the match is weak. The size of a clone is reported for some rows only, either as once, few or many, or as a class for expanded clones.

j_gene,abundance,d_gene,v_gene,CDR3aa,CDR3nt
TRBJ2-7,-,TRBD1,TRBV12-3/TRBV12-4,CASSLTGVEQYF,TGTGCCAGCAGCCTCACAGGGGTCGAGCAGTACTTC
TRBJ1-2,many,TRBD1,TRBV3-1,CASSQPGTGPNYGYTF,TGTGCCAGCAGCCAGCCCGGGACAGGGCCTAACTATGGCTACACCTTC
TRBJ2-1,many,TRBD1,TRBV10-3,CAINTGTGIDNEQFF,TGTGCCATCAACACCGGGACAGGGATCGACAATGAGCAGTTCTTC
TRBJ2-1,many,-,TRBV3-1,CASSQDRGNEQFF,TGTGCCAGCAGCCAAGACAGGGGCAATGAGCAGTTCTTC
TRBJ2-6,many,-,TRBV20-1,CSASRGASGANVLTF,TGCAGTGCTAGTAGGGGCGCCTCTGGGGCCAACGTCCTGACTTTC
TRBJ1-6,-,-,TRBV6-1,CASSERGFWSPLHF,TGTGCCAGCAGTGAGCGGGGTTTTTGGTCACCCCTCCACTTT
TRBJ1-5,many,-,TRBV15,CATSRDSVTNPSNQPQHF,TGTGCCACCAGCAGAGATTCTGTCACAAACCCTAGCAATCAGCCCCAGCATTTT
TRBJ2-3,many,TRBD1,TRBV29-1,CSVYRGSTDTQYF,TGCAGCGTATACAGGGGGAGTACAGATACGCAGTATTTT
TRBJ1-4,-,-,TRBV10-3,CAISEVPGQQNTNEKLFF,TGTGCCATCAGTGAGGTCCCGGGACAACAAAATACTAATGAAAAACTGTTTTTT
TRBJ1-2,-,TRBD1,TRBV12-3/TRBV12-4,CASRLRQGASYGYTF,TGTGCCAGCAGACTCCGACAGGGGGCAAGCTATGGCTACACCTTC
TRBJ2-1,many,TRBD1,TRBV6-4,CASSTMDRQPLFF,TGTGCCAGCAGTACCATGGACAGGCAACCCTTGTTCTTC
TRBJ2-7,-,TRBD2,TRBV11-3,CASSPNPGVKGSRAGGLYEQYF,TGTGCCAGCAGCCCCAACCCGGGAGTAAAGGGAAGCCGAGCGGGGGGGCTCTACGAGCAGTACTTC
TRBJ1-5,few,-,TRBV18,CASSPIEGSNQPQHF,TGTGCCAGCTCACCCATCGAGGGGAGCAATCAGCCCCAGCATTTT
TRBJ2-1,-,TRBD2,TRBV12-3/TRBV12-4,CASSLVFGGAWNEQFF,TGTGCCAGCAGTTTAGTCTTCGGGGGGGCCTGGAATGAGCAGTTCTTC
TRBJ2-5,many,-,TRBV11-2,CASSLGVGKTQYF,TGTGCCAGCAGCTTAGGGGTGGGGAAGACCCAGTACTTC
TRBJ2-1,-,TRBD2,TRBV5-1,CASSLSLAGANEQFF,TGCGCCAGCAGCTTGTCACTAGCGGGGGCCAATGAGCAGTTCTTC
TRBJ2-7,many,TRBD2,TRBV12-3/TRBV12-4,CASSFRRAGGPYEQYF,TGTGCCAGCAGTTTTCGCCGAGCGGGGGGACCCTACGAGCAGTACTTC
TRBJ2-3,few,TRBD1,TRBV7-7,CASSHTQGAPDTQYF,TGTGCTAGCAGCCATACTCAGGGGGCCCCAGATACGCAGTATTTT
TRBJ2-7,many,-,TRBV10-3,CAISPRSYEQYF,TGTGCCATCAGCCCCCGTTCCTACGAGCAGTACTTC
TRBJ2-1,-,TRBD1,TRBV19,CASSIVSRQGSYNEQFF,TGTGCCAGTAGTATAGTTTCCCGACAGGGCTCCTACAATGAGCAGTTCTTC
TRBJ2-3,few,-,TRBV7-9,CASSPRRSNADTQYF,TGTGCCAGCAGCCCCAGACGTAGTAACGCAGATACGCAGTATTTT
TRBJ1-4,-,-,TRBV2,CASSDSLNEKLFF,TGTGCCAGCAGTGACAGCCTTAATGAAAAACTGTTTTTT
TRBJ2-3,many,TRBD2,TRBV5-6,CASSFDKRGGRDTQYF,TGTGCCAGCAGCTTCGATAAGCGGGGGGGCCGAGATACGCAGTATTTT
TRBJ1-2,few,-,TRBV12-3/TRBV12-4,CASSYRVGGYTF,TGTGCCAGCAGTTACAGGGTCGGAGGCTACACCTTC
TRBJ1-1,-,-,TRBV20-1,CSARDARIGREAFF,TGCAGTGCTAGAGATGCGCGTATTGGCCGTGAAGCTTTCTTT
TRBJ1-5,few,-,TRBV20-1,CSAQTGSNQPQHF,TGCAGTGCACAGACAGGCAGCAATCAGCCCCAGCATTTT
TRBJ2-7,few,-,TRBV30,CAWSEGGVSYEQYF,TGTGCCTGGAGTGAGGGTGGGGTCTCCTACGAGCAGTACTTC
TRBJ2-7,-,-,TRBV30,CAWSLGPEQYF,TGTGCCTGGAGTCTAGGACCCGAGCAGTACTTC
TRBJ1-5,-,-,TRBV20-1,CSARDAPGSNQPQHF,TGCAGTGCTAGAGATGCGCCGGGGAGCAATCAGCCCCAGCATTTT
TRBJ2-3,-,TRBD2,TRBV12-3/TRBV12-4,CASSLKSGDSTDTQYF,TGTGCCAGCAGTCTCAAAAGCGGGGATTCGACAGATACGCAGTATTTT
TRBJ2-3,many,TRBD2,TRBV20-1,CSARNSGGDTDTQYF,TGCAGTGCTAGAAATAGCGGGGGGGACACAGATACGCAGTATTTT
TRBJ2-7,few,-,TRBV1,CTSSRTGPNEQYF,TGCACCAGCAGCCGGACAGGACCTAACGAGCAGTACTTC
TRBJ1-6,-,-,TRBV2,CASTGTYYNSPLHF,TGTGCCAGCACTGGGACATATTATAATTCACCCCTCCACTTT
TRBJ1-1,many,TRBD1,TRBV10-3,CAISEHDSGQGEAFF,TGTGCCATCAGTGAGCACGATTCGGGACAGGGGGAAGCTTTCTTT
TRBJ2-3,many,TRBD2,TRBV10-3,CAIRAGLAGGSSTDTQYF,TGTGCCATCAGAGCCGGACTAGCGGGGGGTTCTAGCACAGATACGCAGTATTTT
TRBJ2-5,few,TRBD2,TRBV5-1,CASSALRGGQETQYF,TGCGCCAGCAGCGCGCTGCGGGGGGGCCAAGAGACCCAGTACTTC
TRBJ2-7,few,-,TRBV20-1,CSASSGVSEQYF,TGCAGTGCTAGTTCAGGGGTAAGCGAGCAGTACTTC
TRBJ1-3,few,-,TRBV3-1,CASSYPDFPGNTIYF,TGTGCCAGCAGCTACCCAGACTTTCCTGGAAACACCATATATTTT
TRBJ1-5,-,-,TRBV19,CASSIYGNSNQPQHF,TGTGCCAGTAGTATATACGGTAATAGCAATCAGCCCCAGCATTTT
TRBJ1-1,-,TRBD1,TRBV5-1,CASSFRGQDTEAFF,TGCGCCAGCAGCTTCAGGGGGCAGGACACTGAAGCTTTCTTT
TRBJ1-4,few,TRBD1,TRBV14,CASSQDLVRTGYEKLFF,TGTGCCAGCAGCCAAGATCTTGTCCGGACAGGGTATGAAAAACTGTTTTTT
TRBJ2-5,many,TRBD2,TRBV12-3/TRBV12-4,CASSFARGGYIETQYF,TGTGCCAGCAGTTTTGCCCGCGGGGGTTATATAGAGACCCAGTACTTC
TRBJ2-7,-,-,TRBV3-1,CVSSQEGVSYEQYF,TGTGTCAGCAGCCAAGAAGGGGTCTCCTACGAGCAGTACTTC
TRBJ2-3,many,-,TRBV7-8,CASSLSRDPGDTQYF,TGTGCCAGCAGCTTATCCCGGGACCCTGGGGATACGCAGTATTTT
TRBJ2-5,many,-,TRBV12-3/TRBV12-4,CASRAGTTEETQYF,TGTGCCAGCAGAGCGGGTACGACTGAGGAGACCCAGTACTTC
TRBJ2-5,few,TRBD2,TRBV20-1,CSAGGVQETQYF,TGCAGTGCCGGGGGGGTACAAGAGACCCAGTACTTC
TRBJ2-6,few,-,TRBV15,CATSREGSANVLTF,TGTGCCACCAGCAGAGAGGGGTCGGCCAACGTCCTGACTTTC
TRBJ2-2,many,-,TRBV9,CASSVLGGGHTGELFF,TGTGCCAGCAGCGTATTGGGGGGCGGACACACCGGGGAGCTGTTTTTT
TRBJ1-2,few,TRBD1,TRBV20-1,CSARPGQAAYGYTF,TGCAGTGCTCGCCCGGGACAGGCGGCATATGGCTACACCTTC
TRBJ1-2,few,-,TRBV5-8,CASSLHANYGYTF,TGTGCCAGCAGCTTGCACGCTAACTATGGCTACACCTTC
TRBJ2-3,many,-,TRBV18,CASLLQGLGGDTQYF,TGTGCCAGCTTACTCCAGGGTTTGGGAGGAGATACGCAGTATTTT
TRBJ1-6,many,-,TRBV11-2,CASSLEAGGDSPLHF,TGTGCCAGCAGCTTAGAAGCGGGTGGTGATTCACCCCTCCACTTT
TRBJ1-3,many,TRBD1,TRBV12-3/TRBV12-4,CASSLASRGSGNTIYF,TGTGCCAGCAGTTTAGCGTCCAGGGGGTCTGGAAACACCATATATTTT
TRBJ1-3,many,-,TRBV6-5,CASSSPLENTIYF,TGTGCCAGCAGTTCTCCCTTGGAAAACACCATATATTTT
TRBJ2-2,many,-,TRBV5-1,CASSLGPPVEELFF,TGCGCCAGCAGCTTGGGGCCTCCAGTCGAGGAGCTGTTTTTT
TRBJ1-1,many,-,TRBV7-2,CASSVLPIYRLTNTEAFF,TGTGCCAGCAGCGTCCTCCCTATTTATAGGTTGACGAACACTGAAGCTTTCTTT
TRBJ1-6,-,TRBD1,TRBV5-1,CASSPRDRPGSPLHF,TGCGCCAGCAGCCCCCGGGACAGGCCGGGGTCACCCCTCCACTTT